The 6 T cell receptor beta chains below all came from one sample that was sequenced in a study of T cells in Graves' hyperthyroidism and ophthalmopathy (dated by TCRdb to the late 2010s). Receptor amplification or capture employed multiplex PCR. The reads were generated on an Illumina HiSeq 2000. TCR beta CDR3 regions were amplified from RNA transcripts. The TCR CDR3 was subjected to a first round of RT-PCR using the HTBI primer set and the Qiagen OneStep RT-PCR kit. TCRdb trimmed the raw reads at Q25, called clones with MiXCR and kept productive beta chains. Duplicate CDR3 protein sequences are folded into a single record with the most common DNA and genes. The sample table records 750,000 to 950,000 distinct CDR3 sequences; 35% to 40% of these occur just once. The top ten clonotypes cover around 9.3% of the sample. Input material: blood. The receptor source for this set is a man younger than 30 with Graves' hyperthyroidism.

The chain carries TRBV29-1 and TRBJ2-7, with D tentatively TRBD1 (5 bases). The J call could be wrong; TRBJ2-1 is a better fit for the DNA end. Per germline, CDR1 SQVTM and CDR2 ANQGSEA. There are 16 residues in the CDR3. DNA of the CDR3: TGCAGCGTGATCAGGACACGGACGCCCTCCTACAATGAGCAGTTCTTC. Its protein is CSVIRTRTPSYNEQFF.

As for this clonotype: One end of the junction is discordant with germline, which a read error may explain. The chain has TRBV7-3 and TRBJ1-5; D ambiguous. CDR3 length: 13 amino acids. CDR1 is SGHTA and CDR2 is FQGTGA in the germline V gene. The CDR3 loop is CATSSRPNQPQHF. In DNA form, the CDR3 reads TGTGCCACCAGCTCCCGCCCTAACCAGCCCCAGCATTTT. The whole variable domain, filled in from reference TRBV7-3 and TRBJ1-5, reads GAGVSQTPSNKVTEKGKYVELRCDPISGHTALYWYRQSLGQGPEFLIYFQGTGAADDSGLPNDRFFAVRPEGSVSTLKIQRTERGDSAVYLCATSSRPNQPQHFGDGTRLSIL.

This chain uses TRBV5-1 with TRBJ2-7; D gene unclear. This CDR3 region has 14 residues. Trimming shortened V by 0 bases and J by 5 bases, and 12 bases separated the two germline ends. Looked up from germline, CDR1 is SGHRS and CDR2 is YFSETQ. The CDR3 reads CASSLAGFRDEQYF. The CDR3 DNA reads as TGCGCCAGCAGCTTGGCCGGATTTAGGGACGAGCAGTACTTC.

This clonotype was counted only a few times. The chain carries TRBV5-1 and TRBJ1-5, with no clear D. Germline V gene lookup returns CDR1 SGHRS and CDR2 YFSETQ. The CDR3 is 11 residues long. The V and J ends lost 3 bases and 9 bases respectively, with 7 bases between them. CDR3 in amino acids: CASSSPLPQHF. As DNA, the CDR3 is TGCGCCAGCAGCTCCCCCTTGCCCCAGCATTTT.

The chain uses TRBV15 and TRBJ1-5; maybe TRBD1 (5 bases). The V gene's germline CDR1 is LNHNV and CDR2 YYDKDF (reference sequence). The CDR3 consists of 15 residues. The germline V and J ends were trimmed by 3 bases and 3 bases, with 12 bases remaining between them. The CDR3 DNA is TGTGCCACCAGCAGCTCGGGACTGCTCAATCAGCCCCAGCATTTT. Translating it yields CATSSSGLLNQPQHF.

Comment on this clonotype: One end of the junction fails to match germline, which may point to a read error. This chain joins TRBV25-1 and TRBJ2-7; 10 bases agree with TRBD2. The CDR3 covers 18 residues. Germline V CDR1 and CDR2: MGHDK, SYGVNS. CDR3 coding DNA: TGTGCCAGCAGTTCCGAGGGTTCCAGGACTAGCGGACCCTATGAGCAGTACTTC. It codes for CASSSEGSRTSGPYEQYF.